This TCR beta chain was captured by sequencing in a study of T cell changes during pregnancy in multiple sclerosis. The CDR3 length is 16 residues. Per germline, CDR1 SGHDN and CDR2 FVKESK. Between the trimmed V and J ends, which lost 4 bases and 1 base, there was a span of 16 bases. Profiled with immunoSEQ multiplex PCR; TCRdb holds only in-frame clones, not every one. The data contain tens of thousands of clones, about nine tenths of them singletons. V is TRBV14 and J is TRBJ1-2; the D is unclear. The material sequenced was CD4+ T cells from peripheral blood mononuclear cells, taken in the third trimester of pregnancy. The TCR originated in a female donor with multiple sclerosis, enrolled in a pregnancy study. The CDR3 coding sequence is TGTGCCAGCAGCCCAGAATTGCAGGCGAATAACTATGGCTACACCTTC. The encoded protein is CASSPELQANNYGYTF. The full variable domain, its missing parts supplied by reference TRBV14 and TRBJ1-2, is EAGVTQFPSHSVIEKGQTVTLRCDPISGHDNLYWYRRVMGKEIKFLLHFVKESKQDESGMPNNRFLAERTGGTYSTLKVQPAELEDSGVYFCASSPELQANNYGYTFGSGTRLTVV.